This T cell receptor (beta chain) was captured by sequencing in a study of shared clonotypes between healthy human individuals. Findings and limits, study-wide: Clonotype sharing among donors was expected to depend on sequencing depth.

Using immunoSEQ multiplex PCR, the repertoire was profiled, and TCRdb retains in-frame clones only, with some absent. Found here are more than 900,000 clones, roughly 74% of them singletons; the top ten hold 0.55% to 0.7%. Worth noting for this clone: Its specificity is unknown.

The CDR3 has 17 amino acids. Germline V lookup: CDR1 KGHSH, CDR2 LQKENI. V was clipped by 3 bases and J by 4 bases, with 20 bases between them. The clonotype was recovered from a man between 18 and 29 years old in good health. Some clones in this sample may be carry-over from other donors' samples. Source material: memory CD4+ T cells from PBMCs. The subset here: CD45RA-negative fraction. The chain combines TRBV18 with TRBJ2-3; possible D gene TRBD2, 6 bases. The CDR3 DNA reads TGTGCCAGCTCACCCGAAGGCGGGGCACAAAGAGCAGATACGCAGTATTTT. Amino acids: CASSPEGGAQRADTQYF.